The 3 T cell receptor beta chains below come from one sample, sequenced in a study of T cell changes during pregnancy in multiple sclerosis. Profiling relied on immunoSEQ multiplex PCR, and the TCRdb table lists in-frame clones only, not all of them. The sample contains roughly 89,000 clones, 90% to 95% of which appear only once. The sequencing used peripheral blood, collected in the third trimester of pregnancy. All receptors derive from a female donor with multiple sclerosis, enrolled in a pregnancy study.

J is TRBJ2-3 and V is TRBV5-1, with D possibly being TRBD1 (6 bases). The CDR3 runs 14 residues. V was cut by 2 bases and J by 5 bases, with 12 bases left in between. The germline V gene has CDR1 SGHRS and CDR2 YFSETQ. The CDR3 sequence: CASSFNRDVDTQYF. In nucleotides, the CDR3 is TGCGCCAGCAGCTTCAACAGGGATGTAGATACGCAGTATTTT.

The chain uses TRBV5-6 and TRBJ2-7, with 7 bases matching TRBD2. Germline lookup yields CDR1 SGHDT and CDR2 YYEEEE. V gave up 1 base and J gave up 5 bases; unmatched junction bases: 3. The CDR3 is 13 amino acids. The CDR3 region has the DNA TGTGCCAGCAGCTTGCAGAGCGGGGACGAGCAGTACTTC. Protein sequence: CASSLQSGDEQYF.

The chain links TRBV30 to TRBJ1-5; D remains ambiguous. With 3 bases removed from V and 7 bases from J, the gap between germline ends came to 19 bases. The CDR3 runs 15 residues. Germline V gene lookup returns CDR1 GTSNPN and CDR2 SVGIG (reference sequence). CDR3 bases: TGTGCCTGGAGCGGTGTGGGCAGACCTGAGCAGCCCCAGCATTTT. Its protein is CAWSGVGRPEQPQHF.